This record covers a single T cell receptor beta chain. In the original workflow: Counts of nucleated cells, estimated from reference gene primer amplification, were obtained. Here immunoSEQ multiplex PCR was the method, and the copy in TCRdb shows in-frame clones only, minus some. V and J calls and clone size are those listed in that table; D and trimming were worked out from the DNA. Here the sample spans around 99,000 clones, around 80% being singletons. The sample belongs to a study of blood T cell repertoires in COVID-19. The wider study: The United States, Italy and Spain supplied acute and convalescent COVID-19 samples. T cells, B-cell-depleted T cells, or PBMCs supplied cDNA or gDNA.

The V end was cut by 6 bases, the J end by 4 bases, with 16 bases between. This CDR3 contains 15 residues. Germline lookup yields CDR1 LGHDT and CDR2 YNNKEL (reference sequence). This TCR came from a man in his 70s with acute or convalescent COVID-19. Specimen: peripheral blood. The rearrangement links TRBV3-1 (or the pseudogene TRBV3-2) to TRBJ1-3, with a possible D match to TRBD1 (6 bases). DNA of the CDR3: TGTGCCAGCAGATCTACAGGGATTTCCGGAAACACCATATATTTT. Its protein product is CASRSTGISGNTIYF.